This TCR beta chain came from a study of T cells in Graves' hyperthyroidism and ophthalmopathy. About the research overall: Peripheral blood was collected at initial diagnosis, before any treatment. Broader study findings: Blood also contained most expanded thyroid clonotypes above 0.001.

The CDR3 is made up of 13 amino acids. Trimming took off 6 bases at V and 9 bases at J, with 17 bases between the two ends. This clonotype was seen a handful of times. Its matching antigen is unknown. The investigators amplified TCR beta CDR3 regions from RNA transcripts. HTBI primers drove first-round RT-PCR of the TCR CDR3. MiXCR, run by TCRdb on the multiplex PCR reads, gives a single entry per CDR3 protein. The top ten hold around 8% of the sample, which has 600,000 to 900,000 distinct CDR3 sequences, about a sixth seen once. Sequencing was carried out using blood. The gene calls are TRBV12-3 or TRBV12-4 and TRBJ1-2, with D tentatively TRBD1 (6 bases). The source of this sequence is a man between 18 and 29 years old with Graves' hyperthyroidism. Here the CDR3 reads CASSSGRGTSYTF. CDR3 DNA sequence: TGTGCCAGCAGCTCTGGGAGGGGGACAAGCTACACCTTC.